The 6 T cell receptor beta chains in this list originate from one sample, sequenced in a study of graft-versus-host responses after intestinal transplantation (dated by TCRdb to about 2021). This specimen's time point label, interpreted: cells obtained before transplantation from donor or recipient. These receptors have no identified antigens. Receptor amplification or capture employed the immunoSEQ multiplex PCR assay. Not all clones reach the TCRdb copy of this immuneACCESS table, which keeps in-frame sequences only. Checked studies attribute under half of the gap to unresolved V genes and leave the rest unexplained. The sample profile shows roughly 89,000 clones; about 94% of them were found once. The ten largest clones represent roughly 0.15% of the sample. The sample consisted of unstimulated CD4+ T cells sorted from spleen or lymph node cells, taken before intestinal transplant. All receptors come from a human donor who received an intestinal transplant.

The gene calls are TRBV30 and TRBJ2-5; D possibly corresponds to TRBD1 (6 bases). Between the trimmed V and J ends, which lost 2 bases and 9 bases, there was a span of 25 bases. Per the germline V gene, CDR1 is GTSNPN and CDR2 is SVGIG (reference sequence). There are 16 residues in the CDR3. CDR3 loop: CAWSLEAARGSAAQYF. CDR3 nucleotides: TGTGCCTGGAGTCTCGAAGCAGCGAGGGGGTCTGCGGCCCAGTACTTC.

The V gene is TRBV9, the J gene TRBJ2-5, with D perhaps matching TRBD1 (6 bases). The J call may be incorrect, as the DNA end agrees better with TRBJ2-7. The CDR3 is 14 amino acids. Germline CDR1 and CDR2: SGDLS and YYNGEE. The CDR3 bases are TGTGCCAGCAGCCCCGGGACAAAATCCTACGAGCAGTACTTC. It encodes CASSPGTKSYEQYF.

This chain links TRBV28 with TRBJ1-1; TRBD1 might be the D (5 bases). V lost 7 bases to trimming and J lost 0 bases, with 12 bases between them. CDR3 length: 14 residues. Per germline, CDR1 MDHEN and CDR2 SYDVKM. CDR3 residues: CASTELQVNTEAFF. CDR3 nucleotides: TGTGCCAGCACCGAACTACAGGTGAACACTGAAGCTTTCTTT.

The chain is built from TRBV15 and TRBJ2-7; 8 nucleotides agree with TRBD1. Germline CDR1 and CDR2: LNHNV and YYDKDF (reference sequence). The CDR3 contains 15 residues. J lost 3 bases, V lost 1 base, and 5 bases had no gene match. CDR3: CATSRVRQGNYEQYF. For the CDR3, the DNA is TGTGCCACCAGCAGAGTGAGACAGGGGAACTACGAGCAGTACTTC.

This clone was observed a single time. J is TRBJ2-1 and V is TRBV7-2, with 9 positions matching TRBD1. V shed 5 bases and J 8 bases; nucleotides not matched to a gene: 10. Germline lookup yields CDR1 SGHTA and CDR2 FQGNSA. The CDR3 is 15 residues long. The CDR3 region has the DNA TGTGCCAGCAGCCCCTCCGGGACAGGGACCCATGAGCAGTTCTTC. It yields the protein CASSPSGTGTHEQFF.

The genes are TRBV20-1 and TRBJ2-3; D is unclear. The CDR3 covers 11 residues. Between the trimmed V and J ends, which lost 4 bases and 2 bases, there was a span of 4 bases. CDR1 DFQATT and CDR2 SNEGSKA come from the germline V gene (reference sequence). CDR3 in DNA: TGCAGTGCTACTATCACAGATACGCAGTATTTT. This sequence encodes CSATITDTQYF.